One and the same sample provided the 11 T cell receptor beta chains below, sequenced in a study of relationships among human T cell subsets. TCR alpha and beta CDR3s were amplified from mRNA by semiquantitative ARM-PCR. Tagged nested gene-specific primers were used first, then communal superprimers amplified exponentially. TCRdb re-called the multiplex PCR reads through MiXCR, storing one row per CDR3 protein. The sample holds 2,000 to 2,500 distinct CDR3 sequences, roughly two fifths seen once. Sequenced input: activated T cells sorted from blood. Indicated subset: CD45RA-RO-CD69+ activated T cells. The source is a man aged 40-55 years in good health.

The rearrangement links TRBV7-9 to TRBJ2-1; 13 bases line up with TRBD2. The CDR3 has 17 residues. Germline CDR1 reads SEHNR; CDR2 reads FQNEAQ (reference sequence). V lost 2 bases to trimming and J lost 6 bases; unmatched junction nucleotides: 7. The CDR3 loop reads CASSLSTGTSGTNEQFF. The CDR3 DNA follows: TGTGCCAGCAGCTTATCGACCGGGACTAGCGGGACCAATGAGCAGTTCTTC.

The chain links TRBV11-1 to TRBJ1-6; 7 bases fit TRBD1. This CDR3 region has 16 residues. J was trimmed by 4 bases and V by 3 bases; bases with no gene match: 6. CDR1 is SGHAT and CDR2 is FQDESV in the germline V gene (reference sequence). DNA of the CDR3: TGTGCCAGCAGCTTGGGGGACAGAGGATATAATTCACCCCTCCACTTT. Translation: CASSLGDRGYNSPLHF.

The sample holds a few counts of this clonotype. The CDR3 bases are TGTGCCAGCACTACCGGACTAGCGGGAGGAAATGAGCAGTTCTTC. Translation: CASTTGLAGGNEQFF. The rearrangement joins TRBV25-1 to TRBJ2-1; 14 bases align to TRBD2. V shed 7 bases, J shed 7 bases, and the junction held 6 bases outside the gene matches. CDR1 is MGHDK and CDR2 is SYGVNS in the germline V gene. This CDR3 is 15 amino acids long.

V gene TRBV7-9 combines with J gene TRBJ1-3, with D tentatively TRBD1 (5 bases). The germline CDR1 and CDR2 sequences are SEHNR and FQNEAQ (reference sequence). The CDR3 loop spans 16 amino acids. Deletions cut 7 bases from V and 0 bases from J, with 16 bases between. The CDR3 coding sequence is TGTGCCAGCATGATCGCAGGGACGGGCTCTGGAAACACCATATATTTT. This translates into CASMIAGTGSGNTIYF.

The chain recombines TRBV7-8 with TRBJ2-3, with D possibly being TRBD1 (7 bases). Trimming removed 1 base from V and 5 bases from J, with 13 bases in between. CDR1 and CDR2 from the germline V gene are SGHVS and FQNEAQ. The CDR3 spans 15 residues. The DNA of the CDR3 is TGTGCCAGCAGCTTAGGGAGGGGGCGCTTAGATACGCAGTATTTT. Its protein is CASSLGRGRLDTQYF.

Regarding this clonotype: The CDR3 carries no conserved terminal phenylalanine or tryptophan, so it likely arises from a read error. This sequence joins TRBV10-3 and TRBJ2-7; TRBD2 aligns across 7 bases. The CDR3 has 15 amino acids. Unmatched junction bases numbered 14, after V lost 10 bases and J lost 2 bases. Looked up from germline, CDR1 is ENHRY and CDR2 is SYGVKD. CDR3 nucleotides: TGTGCCACTTCAACCGGGGGGAATATCCCCTACGAGCAGTACCTC. This translates into CATSTGGNIPYEQYL.

This clonotype occurred a few times. V is TRBV11-2 and J is TRBJ2-7; maybe TRBD2 (6 bases). Trimming stripped 5 bases from V and 4 bases from J, with 9 bases between. The CDR3 totals 12 residues. Germline CDR1 and CDR2: SGHAT and FQNNGV. The CDR3 reads CASSAGLYEQYF. The CDR3 DNA follows: TGTGCCAGCAGCGCGGGATTATACGAGCAGTACTTC. Full variable domain (missing parts from reference TRBV11-2 and TRBJ2-7): EAGVAQSPRYKIIEKRQSVAFWCNPISGHATLYWYQQILGQGPKLLIQFQNNGVVDDSQLPKDRFSAERLKGVDSTLKIQPAKLEDSAVYLCASSAGLYEQYFGPGTRLTVT.

This clonotype was detected only a few times. The V and J genes are TRBV11-2 and TRBJ2-7; possibly TRBD2 for D (6 bases). The V gene's germline CDR1 is SGHAT and CDR2 FQNNGV. V lost 1 base, J lost 5 bases, and 15 bases lay in between. The CDR3 runs to 15 residues. The CDR3 nucleotides are TGTGCCAGCAGCTTAGTCGGGTCCGGGAGAGACGAGCAGTACTTC. This codes for CASSLVGSGRDEQYF.

The rearrangement links TRBV25-1 to TRBJ2-7; D unclear. The CDR3 is 12 amino acids. CDR1 and CDR2 from the germline V gene are MGHDK and SYGVNS. The V and J ends lost 1 base and 7 bases respectively, with 8 bases between them. The CDR3, as DNA: TGTGCCAGCAGTGAATTGATGGGGGAGCAGTACTTC. This codes for CASSELMGEQYF.

This sequence joins TRBV28 and TRBJ2-7; D unclear. V gave up 7 bases and J gave up 5 bases, with 21 bases separating them. Germline CDR1 and CDR2: MDHEN and SYDVKM. CDR3 size: 15 residues. In nucleotides, the CDR3 is TGTGCCAGCAACCCAGTGCTAGTCCCCAAGGACGAGCAGTACTTC. Encoded protein: CASNPVLVPKDEQYF.

Concerning this clonotype: Mismatch with germline at one junction end may stem from a read error. This rearrangement joins TRBV4-1 to TRBJ1-1; 7 bases are shared with TRBD1. Per the germline V gene, CDR1 is MGHRA and CDR2 is YSYEKL. The CDR3 contains 15 residues. CDR3: CASSQPTGRVPEAFF. The DNA for the CDR3 is TGCGCCAGCAGCCAACCGACAGGGCGAGTACCTGAAGCTTTCTTC.